The 20 T cell receptor beta chains below all came from one sample that was sequenced in a study of vaccination and CD4 T cells after COVID-19. These receptors have no identified antigens. Oncomine TCR Beta short-read sequencing was applied to DNA from cultured CD4+ T cells. TCRdb fed the PCR reads into MiXCR, producing one record per CDR3 protein. Counted here are 5,500 to 8,000 distinct CDR3 sequences, 77% occurring once; the ten biggest clones make up roughly 19%. Specified treatment: roughly ten-day PBMC culture with coronavirus spike peptide pools or control peptides (ViraFEST assay). Sequencing used CD4+ T cells from blood, cultured in vitro. Source of these receptors: a human donor who had recovered from COVID-19.

This sequence joins TRBV20-1 and TRBJ1-2; the match to TRBD1 covers 10 bases. The ends lost 1 base at V and 0 bases at J; junction bases unmatched: 2. Germline lookup yields CDR1 DFQATT and CDR2 SNEGSKA (reference sequence). The CDR3 sequence is 15 residues long. CDR3 residues: CSARVGQGANYGYTF. The CDR3 DNA is TGCAGTGCTAGAGTTGGACAGGGGGCTAACTATGGCTACACCTTC.

The chain employs TRBV19 and TRBJ1-2, with 9 bases that match TRBD1. Germline-derived CDR1 and CDR2 are LNHDA and SQIVND (reference sequence). CDR3 length: 17 residues. Trimming cost V 3 bases and J 4 bases; bases outside gene matches: 12. Here the CDR3 DNA reads TGTGCCAGTAGTATCTCGCCTGCGGACAGGGGTGGCTATGGCTACACCTTC. Amino acid sequence: CASSISPADRGGYGYTF.

The chain is built from TRBV10-3 and TRBJ2-7; D is undetermined. The CDR3 is 14 amino acids. V was shortened by 0 bases and J by 2 bases, with 8 bases between the two germline ends. The germline CDR1 and CDR2 sequences are ENHRY and SYGVKD. The DNA for the CDR3 is TGTGCCATCAGTGAGTCCGACCTTCCCTACGAGCAGTACTTC. Its protein is CAISESDLPYEQYF.

The chain couples TRBV20-1 to TRBJ2-4, with TRBD2 identical over 7 bases. CDR3 length: 12 amino acids. CDR1 and CDR2 (germline): DFQATT, SNEGSKA (reference sequence). Unmatched junction bases numbered 6, after V lost 5 bases and J lost 8 bases. The DNA for the CDR3 is TGCAGTGCTGTGGCAGGGAGGGACATTCAGTACTTC. As protein: CSAVAGRDIQYF.

The chain employs TRBV10-1 and TRBJ2-3; D is possibly TRBD1 (7 bases). Germline lookup yields CDR1 WNHNN and CDR2 SYGVQD (reference sequence). The V end lost 6 bases, the J end lost 0 bases, and 10 bases lay between the germline ends. The length of the CDR3 is 14 residues. The DNA of the CDR3 is TGCGCCAGCAGCAGGGGGACTAGCACAGATACGCAGTATTTT. It translates to CASSRGTSTDTQYF.

The chain links TRBV2 to TRBJ1-5; D call uncertain. Trimming took 0 bases from V and 0 from J, leaving 9 bases between them. Germline V gives CDR1 SNHLY, CDR2 FYNNEI. The CDR3 covers 16 residues. The CDR3 sequence: CASSEAVSLSNQPQHF. The CDR3 bases are TGTGCCAGCAGTGAAGCTGTGAGTCTTAGCAATCAGCCCCAGCATTTT.

This chain uses TRBV20-1 with TRBJ2-5; 8 bases are shared with TRBD1. Germline assignment: CDR1 DFQATT and CDR2 SNEGSKA (reference sequence). Losses at the gene ends were 6 bases for V and 5 bases for J; bases not matched to a gene: 14. This CDR3 contains 15 residues. CDR3 in DNA: TGCAGTGCCGGACGCGGGACAGGACGGAAGGAGACCCAGTACTTC. Translation: CSAGRGTGRKETQYF.

The chain recombines TRBV2 with TRBJ1-2; no reliable D call. V lost 5 bases to trimming and J lost 1 base, with 14 bases between them. The germline V gene has CDR1 SNHLY and CDR2 FYNNEI. This CDR3 region has 15 residues. The CDR3 nucleotides read TGTGCCAGCAGTCTCCTTGACCCCGGTAACTATGGCTACACCTTC. Protein sequence: CASSLLDPGNYGYTF.

The chain joins TRBV6-1 to TRBJ1-5, with no clear D. Per germline, CDR1 MNHNS and CDR2 SASEGT. Trimming removed 5 bases from V and 0 bases from J, with 14 bases in between. The length of the CDR3 is 16 residues. The CDR3 loop is CASSRRQVNSNQPQHF. The CDR3 DNA reads TGTGCCAGCAGTAGGCGGCAGGTCAATAGCAATCAGCCCCAGCATTTT.

The genes are TRBV6-4 and TRBJ1-6; 7 bases map to TRBD1. Per the germline V gene, CDR1 is MRHNA and CDR2 is SNTAGT. The V segment lost 5 bases and the J segment 7 bases; nucleotides outside the gene matches: 5. The CDR3 sequence is 14 residues long. CDR3 residues: CASSQQGTNSPLHF. The CDR3 DNA reads as TGTGCCAGCAGTCAACAGGGGACGAATTCACCCCTCCACTTT.

V usage is TRBV5-6 and J usage is TRBJ1-6; D not resolved. The V and J ends lost 4 bases and 0 bases respectively, with 8 bases between them. This CDR3 is built from 15 residues. Germline CDR1 SGHDT, CDR2 YYEEEE. The chain's CDR3 is CASSPDGSYNSPLHF. The CDR3 DNA reads as TGTGCCAGCAGCCCGGACGGCTCCTATAATTCACCCCTCCACTTT. The complete variable domain, with remaining parts taken from reference TRBV5-6 and TRBJ1-6, reads DAGVTQSPTHLIKTRGQQVTLRCSPKSGHDTVSWYQQALGQGPQFIFQYYEEEERQRGNFPDRFSGHQFPNYSSELNVNALLLGDSALYLCASSPDGSYNSPLHFGNGTRLTVT.

The chain recombines TRBV30 with TRBJ1-2; the D gene is possibly TRBD1 (5 bases). Germline CDR1 GTSNPN, CDR2 SVGIG (reference sequence). The V end lost 4 bases, the J end lost 6 bases, and 9 bases lay between the germline ends. This CDR3 region has 11 residues. This CDR3 is CAWTDRNGYTF. For the CDR3, the DNA is TGTGCCTGGACTGACAGAAATGGCTACACCTTC.

This chain uses TRBV5-5 with TRBJ2-3, with a weak D call TRBD1 (5 bases). The CDR3 runs 15 residues. The V end lost 3 bases, the J end lost 2 bases, and 13 bases lay between the germline ends. Germline V gene sequence: CDR1 SGHKS, CDR2 YYEKEE (reference sequence). The CDR3 sequence: CASSWGRVSTDTQYF. The CDR3 DNA follows: TGTGCCAGCAGCTGGGGCAGGGTTTCCACAGATACGCAGTATTTT.

The chain has TRBV5-1 and TRBJ2-7, with D possibly being TRBD1 (6 bases). Trimming removed 1 base at V and 1 base at J, with 9 bases between. The CDR3 loop spans 14 amino acids. CDR1 is SGHRS, CDR2 YFSETQ, per germline. The CDR3 DNA reads as TGCGCCAGCAGCTTGATCAGGGGATCCTACGAGCAGTACTTC. Its translation is CASSLIRGSYEQYF.

The gene calls are TRBV5-1 and TRBJ1-1, with no clear D. Germline V gene sequence: CDR1 SGHRS, CDR2 YFSETQ. V was clipped by 3 bases and J by 3 bases, with 9 bases between them. This CDR3 comprises 13 residues. Written as DNA, the CDR3 is TGCGCCAGCAGCTACGGTGCCTACACTGAAGCTTTCTTT. It translates to CASSYGAYTEAFF. The full variable domain, in which reference TRBV5-1 and TRBJ1-1 provide the parts outside the CDR3, is KAGVTQTPRYLIKTRGQQVTLSCSPISGHRSVSWYQQTPGQGLQFLFEYFSETQRNKGNFPGRFSGRQFSNSRSEMNVSTLELGDSALYLCASSYGAYTEAFFGQGTRLTVV.

The J gene is TRBJ2-3, the V gene TRBV20-1, with unresolved D. The CDR3 consists of 14 residues. Trimming left V 5 bases short and J 0 bases short, with 12 bases between. Germline CDR1 reads DFQATT; CDR2 reads SNEGSKA (reference sequence). The CDR3 here is CSAPPLASTDTQYF. Here the CDR3 DNA reads TGCAGTGCTCCCCCTCTCGCTAGCACAGATACGCAGTATTTT.

The rearrangement links TRBV20-1 to TRBJ1-2, with 7 bases identical to TRBD1. Germline trimming cut 0 bases from V and 6 bases from J; bases unmatched to any gene: 7. This CDR3 region has 14 residues. From germline, CDR1 is DFQATT and CDR2 SNEGSKA (reference sequence). The CDR3 spells CSAREYRGPDGYTF. The CDR3 DNA follows: TGCAGTGCTAGAGAATACAGGGGACCGGATGGCTACACCTTC.

The genes are TRBV20-1 and TRBJ2-7, with no clear D. Germline CDR1 and CDR2: DFQATT and SNEGSKA (reference sequence). CDR3 length: 13 amino acids. The CDR3 region is CRAVRHSSYEQYF. For the CDR3, the DNA is TGCAGGGCCGTCAGACACAGTTCCTACGAGCAGTACTTC.

The chain combines TRBV28 with TRBJ1-3, with D possibly being TRBD1 (6 bases). This CDR3 is 14 amino acids long. V dropped 6 bases and J dropped 1 base, with 10 bases sitting between them. The germline gives CDR1 MDHEN, CDR2 SYDVKM. DNA of the CDR3: TGTGCCAGCAGCTTACAGGGATCTGGAAACACCATATATTTT. This encodes CASSLQGSGNTIYF.

This clonotype was detected only a few times. The rearrangement links TRBV15 to TRBJ2-2, with 7 bases identical to TRBD2. This CDR3 has 18 amino acids. V trimming: 0 bases; J trimming: 1 base; junction bases outside the gene matches: 8. Germline loops: CDR1 LNHNV, CDR2 YYDKDF (reference sequence). CDR3 nucleotides: TGTGCCACCAGCAGAGATTGGTCGGCTAGCGGGAACACCGGGGAGCTGTTTTTT. Protein product: CATSRDWSASGNTGELFF.